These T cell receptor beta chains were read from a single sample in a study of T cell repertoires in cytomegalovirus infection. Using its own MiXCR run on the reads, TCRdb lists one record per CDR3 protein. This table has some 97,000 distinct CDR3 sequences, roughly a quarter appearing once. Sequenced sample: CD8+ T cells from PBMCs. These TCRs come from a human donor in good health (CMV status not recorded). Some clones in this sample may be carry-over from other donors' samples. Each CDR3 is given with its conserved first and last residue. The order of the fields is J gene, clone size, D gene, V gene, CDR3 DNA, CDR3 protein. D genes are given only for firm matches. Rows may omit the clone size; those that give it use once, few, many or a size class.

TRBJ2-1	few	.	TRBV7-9	TGTGCCAGCAGCCACGCCCGGGTGCCCTCCTACAATGAGCAGTTCTTC	CASSHARVPSYNEQFF
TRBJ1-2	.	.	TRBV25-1	.	CASSEWGGGATPTVDTF
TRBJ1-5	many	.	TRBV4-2	TGTGCCAGCAGCCAAGTTTCAGATAGCAATCAGCCCCAGCATTTT	CASSQVSDSNQPQHF
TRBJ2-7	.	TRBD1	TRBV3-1	TGTGCCAGCAGACTTGGACAGGGGGACTACGAGCAGTACTTC	CASRLGQGDYEQYF
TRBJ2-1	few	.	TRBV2	TGTGCCGGCGAGGGAAACAATGAGCAGTTCTTC	CAGEGNNEQFF
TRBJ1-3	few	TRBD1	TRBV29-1	TGCAGCGTTGAAACAGGGGGCCCTGGAAACACCATATATTTT	CSVETGGPGNTIYF
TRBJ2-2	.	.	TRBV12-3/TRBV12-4	TGTGCCAGCAGCCACTTTGGAAACACCGGGGAGCTGTTTTTT	CASSHFGNTGELFF
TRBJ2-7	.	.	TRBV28	TGTGCCAGCCTGGGGAACTACGAGCAGTACTTC	CASLGNYEQYF
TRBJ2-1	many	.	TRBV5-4	TGTGCCAGCAGCTTGGACTCAGGGGGGGCCGATGGAAATGAGCAGTTCTTC	CASSLDSGGADGNEQFF
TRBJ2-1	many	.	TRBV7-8	TGTGCCAGCAGCACCCGGGCTCGTAGTAATGAGCAGTTCTTC	CASSTRARSNEQFF
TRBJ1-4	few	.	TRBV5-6	TGTGCCAGCAGCTTGGACGGGAATGAAAAACTGTTTTTT	CASSLDGNEKLFF
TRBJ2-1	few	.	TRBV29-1	TGCAGCGTTAAGAAGAGAGATTACAATGAGCAGTTCTTC	CSVKKRDYNEQFF
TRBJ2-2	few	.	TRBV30	TGTGCCTGGACCGGCGCGAACACCGGGGAGCTGTTTTTT	CAWTGANTGELFF
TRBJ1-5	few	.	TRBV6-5	TGTGCCAGCAGTTGGGACTCTCCGTATAGCAATCAGCCCCAGCATTTT	CASSWDSPYSNQPQHF
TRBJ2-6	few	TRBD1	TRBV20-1	TGCAGTGCTAGAGATTCTACAGGGGGCGTCTCTGGGGCCAACGTCCTGACTTTC	CSARDSTGGVSGANVLTF
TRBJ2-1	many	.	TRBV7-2	TGTGCCAGCAGCTTGCTAGGGGGGAACAATGAGCAGTTCTTC	CASSLLGGNNEQFF
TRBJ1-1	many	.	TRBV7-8	TGTGCCAGCAGCCCACGACAGACTATGAACACTGAAGCTTTCTTT	CASSPRQTMNTEAFF